Below are 17 T cell receptor beta chains sequenced from a single sample in a study of post-analysis software for immune sequencing data. Study-level results: Among a few TRBV segments more frequent in patients than controls were TRBV5-6, TRBV5-1 and TRBV20-1.

For these receptors, no antigen is known. Sequencing libraries made from TCR beta cDNA carried unique molecular identifiers. TCRdb fed the PCR reads into MiXCR, producing one record per CDR3 protein. The sample yields a few hundred thousand distinct CDR3 sequences, 30% to 45% seen once. The sample consisted of blood. The receptors shown here come from a girl aged 10-17 years with multiple sclerosis.

This clonotype was observed at least ten times. The DNA for the CDR3 is TGCGCCAGCAGCGTACGACTTGGTCAAGAGACCCAGTACTTC. As protein: CASSVRLGQETQYF. This sequence joins TRBV5-1 and TRBJ2-5; D not certain. The CDR3 loop spans 14 amino acids. The V and J ends lost 4 bases and 2 bases respectively, with 12 bases between them. Germline-derived CDR1 and CDR2 are SGHRS and YFSETQ.

The chain carries TRBV7-9 and TRBJ2-5; 8 bases fit TRBD1. Trimming at V came to 5 bases and at J to 10 bases, leaving 3 bases not matched to a gene. The germline V gene has CDR1 SEHNR and CDR2 FQNEAQ (reference sequence). The CDR3 contains 11 residues. DNA for the CDR3: TGTGCCAGCAGCGAAGACAGGGGCCAGTACTTC. As protein: CASSEDRGQYF.

This clonotype showed up many times. The rearrangement joins TRBV11-2 to TRBJ2-1; 8 bases line up with TRBD1. The V gene end was trimmed by 5 bases and the J gene end by 8 bases; junction bases not matched to a gene: 11. The germline gives CDR1 SGHAT, CDR2 FQNNGV. The CDR3 totals 15 residues. The CDR3 DNA follows: TGTGCCAGCAGCCGCGGGGCAGGGGGCTATTATGAGCAGTTCTTC. Its translation: CASSRGAGGYYEQFF.

The V call is TRBV6-2 or TRBV6-3, the J call TRBJ2-7; tentatively, D is TRBD1 (6 bases). CDR1 is MNHEY, CDR2 SVGEGT, per germline. Trimming shortened V by 5 bases and J by 0 bases, and 11 bases separated the two germline ends. This CDR3 contains 14 residues. The DNA of the CDR3 is TGTGCCAGCAGTATAACAGGGATCTCCTACGAGCAGTACTTC. This translates into CASSITGISYEQYF.

This clonotype has a count of ten or more. The chain joins TRBV5-5 to TRBJ2-1, with TRBD2 matching 7 bases. Germline V gives CDR1 SGHKS, CDR2 YYEKEE (reference sequence). J gave up 2 bases and V 5 bases, and 7 bases lay outside the gene matches. The CDR3 has 15 amino acids. CDR3: CASSLADRAYNEQFF. The DNA for the CDR3 is TGTGCCAGCAGTCTAGCGGACCGTGCCTACAATGAGCAGTTCTTC.

At least ten counts were recorded for this clonotype. The rearrangement links TRBV5-1 to TRBJ2-7; TRBD1 is a possible D gene (6 bases). Germline lookup yields CDR1 SGHRS and CDR2 YFSETQ. The CDR3 is 15 amino acids. Trimming pared 0 bases from V and 7 bases from J, leaving 17 bases between. This CDR3 reads CASSLDGTQRGEQYF. The CDR3 DNA reads as TGCGCCAGCAGCTTGGATGGGACACAGAGAGGAGAGCAGTACTTC.

This clonotype came up a few times. The rearrangement links TRBV7-9 to TRBJ2-4, with TRBD1 identical over 11 bases. The trim removed 5 bases at V and 13 bases at J, leaving 16 bases unmatched. Per germline, CDR1 SEHNR and CDR2 FQNEAQ (reference sequence). The CDR3 runs 16 residues. The CDR3 here is CASSNPRDRGSPTQYF. The CDR3 region has the DNA TGTGCCAGCAGCAATCCCCGGGACAGGGGGTCCCCTACCCAGTACTTC. The full variable domain, completed using reference TRBV7-9 and TRBJ2-4, is DTGVSQNPRHKITKRGQNVTFRCDPISEHNRLYWYRQTLGQGPEFLTYFQNEAQLEKSRLLSDRFSAERPKGSFSTLEIQRTEQGDSAMYLCASSNPRDRGSPTQYFGAGTRLSVL.

The rearrangement links TRBV7-2 to TRBJ2-7, with a tentative D call TRBD2 (5 bases). The J call may be wrong; the DNA end is better matched by TRBJ2-5. CDR1 is SGHTA, CDR2 FQGNSA, per germline. The CDR3 is made up of 14 amino acids. DNA of the CDR3: TGTGCCAGCAGCTCCCTCGCTAGCTTAGAGACCCAGTACTTC. This codes for CASSSLASLETQYF.

The chain links TRBV5-1 to TRBJ1-4; D is ambiguous. Deletions cut 8 bases from V and 1 base from J, with 21 bases between. CDR1 and CDR2 (germline): SGHRS, YFSETQ. The length of the CDR3 is 17 residues. CDR3 DNA: TGCGCCAGTAGCGACACTCTTAGGACTGTAACTAATGAAAAACTGTTTTTT. Protein sequence: CASSDTLRTVTNEKLFF.

This clonotype came up many times. The J gene is TRBJ1-4, the V gene TRBV2, with unresolved D. The CDR3 is 12 amino acids. V shed 7 bases and J shed 8 bases, with 11 bases lying between them. CDR1 is SNHLY and CDR2 is FYNNEI in the germline V gene. CDR3 sequence (DNA): TGTGCCAGCACCGGAACGGGGGAAAAACTGTTTTTT. It codes for CASTGTGEKLFF.

About this clonotype: A read error is possible here, since a much larger clone lies one base away. V and J are TRBV18 and TRBJ2-1; D may match TRBD1 or TRBD2 (5 bases each). With the DNA end fitting TRBJ2-7 better, the J assignment may be wrong. This CDR3 has 12 residues. Germline CDR1 and CDR2: KGHSH and LQKENI. The CDR3 nucleotides read TGTGCCAGCTCTGAGGGGTACAATGAGCAGTACTTC. Its translation: CASSEGYNEQYF.

This clonotype has more than one count but fewer than ten. The chain employs TRBV6-2 or TRBV6-3 and TRBJ2-1; D possibly corresponds to TRBD1 (7 bases). V lost 2 bases, J lost 8 bases, and 16 bases lay in between. Germline values: CDR1 MNHEY, CDR2 SVGEGT. The CDR3 is 15 amino acids. The DNA for the CDR3 is TGTGCCAGCAGTTACGGGCAGGGGGGCGTGGATGAGCAGTTCTTC. This gives the protein CASSYGQGGVDEQFF.

This clonotype was counted ten times or more. The V gene is TRBV4-1, the J gene TRBJ2-3, with D perhaps TRBD1 (6 bases). CDR1 is MGHRA, CDR2 YSYEKL, per germline. The V end lost 0 bases, the J end lost 4 bases, and 8 bases lay between the germline ends. The CDR3 runs 14 residues. CDR3 loop: CASSQDRGADTQYF. CDR3 nucleotides: TGCGCCAGCAGCCAAGACAGGGGCGCAGATACGCAGTATTTT.

This clonotype was seen ten or more times. This chain joins TRBV29-1 and TRBJ1-1; 11 bases fit TRBD1. Germline V gene lookup returns CDR1 SQVTM and CDR2 ANQGSEA. The CDR3 is made up of 16 amino acids. The V segment lost 5 bases and the J segment 3 bases; nucleotides outside the gene matches: 11. Written as DNA, the CDR3 is TGCAGCGTTTCCCGGTTACCGGGACAGGGGGACACTGAAGCTTTCTTT. This gives the protein CSVSRLPGQGDTEAFF.

The sample holds a few counts of this clonotype. The gene calls are TRBV5-1 and TRBJ2-1; no reliable D call. The ends were cut back, 4 bases at V and 5 bases at J, with 19 bases in the middle. Germline CDR1 and CDR2: SGHRS and YFSETQ. The CDR3 sequence is 16 residues long. The CDR3, as DNA: TGCGCCAGCAGCCTCACACCGACTGCGGCGGACAATGAGCAGTTCTTC. Its translation: CASSLTPTAADNEQFF.

This clonotype has ten or more counts. The V call is TRBV29-1, the J call TRBJ2-1, with 12 bases aligning to TRBD2. CDR3 size: 13 residues. The germline gives CDR1 SQVTM, CDR2 ANQGSEA. The V gene end was trimmed by 6 bases and the J gene end by 10 bases; junction bases not matched to a gene: 7. As DNA, the CDR3 is TGCAGCGTCGAGAGACTAGCGGGGGCCGAGCAGTTCTTC. This encodes CSVERLAGAEQFF.

This clonotype was observed at least ten times. The chain combines TRBV28 with TRBJ2-1; D call uncertain. The length of the CDR3 is 15 residues. Trimming took 3 bases from V and 2 from J, leaving 11 bases between them. Germline V gene data show CDR1 as MDHEN and CDR2 as SYDVKM. CDR3 loop: CASSLRSVAYNEQFF. The DNA of the CDR3 is TGTGCCAGCAGTTTGAGGAGCGTAGCCTACAATGAGCAGTTCTTC.